This T cell receptor beta chain was recovered during a study of blood T cell repertoires in COVID-19. Study details: Samples of COVID-19 (acute and convalescent) were obtained from the United States, Italy and Spain. T cells, B-cell-depleted T cells, or PBMCs provided the cDNA or gDNA that served as material.

In the original workflow: Counts of nucleated cells, estimated from reference gene primer amplification, were obtained. Measured with immunoSEQ multiplex PCR; TCRdb has only the in-frame clones, and not every one. V and J calls and clone size are as listed in that table; D and trimming were resolved from the DNA. The data hold 150,000 to 180,000 clones, with about 85% observed a single time. Sequencing used peripheral blood. This TCR came from a woman in her 70s with acute or convalescent COVID-19.

The CDR3 here is CASSYATGLGTEAFF. For the CDR3, the DNA is TGTGCCAGCAGCTACGCGACAGGGCTAGGGACTGAAGCTTTCTTT. V and J are TRBV7-2 and TRBJ1-1; TRBD1 agrees at 7 bases. The V segment lost 4 bases and the J segment 5 bases; nucleotides outside the gene matches: 10. Germline V lookup: CDR1 SGHTA, CDR2 FQGNSA. The CDR3 is made up of 15 amino acids. Drawing the rest from reference TRBV7-2 and TRBJ1-1, the complete variable domain is GAGVSQSPSNKVTEKGKDVELRCDPISGHTALYWYRQSLGQGLEFLIYFQGNSAPDKSGLPSDRFSAERTGGSVSTLTIQRTQQEDSAVYLCASSYATGLGTEAFFGQGTRLTVV.